This T cell receptor (beta chain) was retrieved from a study of T cell responses to AZD1222 COVID-19 vaccine. Study conclusions and caveats: There were mostly white British donors and more females than males, and clonal diversity was possibly underestimated.

Per germline, CDR1 SGHVS and CDR2 FQNEAQ. J was trimmed by 5 bases and V by 5 bases; bases with no gene match: 12. This CDR3 comprises 17 residues. The assay was immunoSEQ multiplex PCR, and TCRdb's table has in-frame clones only and misses some. The sample includes more than 110,000 clones, 92% of them seen just once. Only one count was recorded for this clone. Its antigen is not identified. The chain joins TRBV7-8 to TRBJ1-1; 12 bases are shared with TRBD1. This TCR was recovered from an adult in good health. The sequencing here drew on peripheral blood, taken on day 0 of AZD1222 vaccination. CDR3 bases: TGTGCCAGCAGCCAGACCCGGGACAGGGGGCGGGGGACTGAAGCTTTCTTT. Its translation is CASSQTRDRGRGTEAFF.